This T cell receptor (beta chain) emerged from a study of cytomegalovirus exposure and HLA in healthy donors. Notes on the study in general: Across donors, most TCRs were seen rarely, yet some public ones were widespread. Per a prior analysis, the majority of TCR beta V segments were productive roughly 87% or roughly 30% of the time. Across all donors, roughly uniform sequencing depth was an assumption of the presence/absence analyses. Cytomegalovirus status, reportedly, was diagnosed with high specificity and sensitivity by the classifier.

Primers: 60 Vbeta forward and 13 Jbeta reverse. Data came from immunoSEQ multiplex PCR; TCRdb stores just in-frame clones and leaves some out. Of about 130,000 clones listed, 70% to 80% are singletons. Concerning this clone itself: Its antigen is undetermined.

This clonotype originated in a woman aged 45-60 years in good health and CMV-seronegative. Sequencing used PBMCs.

For the CDR3, the DNA is TGTGCCAGCAGCCTAGTTTCAGGGGACACCGGGGAGCTGTTTTTT. Protein product: CASSLVSGDTGELFF. The chain carries TRBV11-3 and TRBJ2-2; TRBD1 might be the D (6 bases). The CDR3 is made up of 15 amino acids. The germline V and J ends were trimmed by 5 bases and 3 bases, with 13 bases remaining between them. Looked up from germline, CDR1 is SGHNT and CDR2 is YENEEA.